The 9 T cell receptor beta chains in this list originate from one sample, sequenced in a study of blood T cell repertoires in COVID-19. Assay: immunoSEQ multiplex PCR; the TCRdb copy retains only in-frame clones and omits some. This sample carries 120,000 or so clones, 76% of them seen once, and the ten largest clones take about 3.7%. The source material was peripheral blood. These receptors came from a woman aged 80 or older with acute or convalescent COVID-19.

CDR3 in DNA: TGTGCCAGCAGCTTAGGGGCTAGCGGGAACAATGAGCAGTTCTTC. Encoded protein: CASSLGASGNNEQFF. The genes are TRBV7-9 and TRBJ2-1, with 9 bases lining up with TRBD2. This CDR3 has 15 amino acids. CDR1 is SEHNR, CDR2 FQNEAQ, per germline (reference sequence). V trimming: 1 base; J trimming: 5 bases; junction bases outside the gene matches: 3.

The DNA for the CDR3 is TGTGCCAGCAGTGAAAAATCTGCGGGTACCAGCCAACGATTGAACACTGAAGCTTTCTTT. This encodes CASSEKSAGTSQRLNTEAFF. The V and J genes are TRBV6-1 and TRBJ1-1; no clear D gene. This CDR3 contains 20 residues. With 2 bases removed from V and 0 bases from J, the gap between germline ends came to 25 bases. CDR1 MNHNS and CDR2 SASEGT come from the germline V gene.

The chain has TRBV30 and TRBJ2-4; perhaps TRBD1 as D (6 bases). The CDR3 consists of 14 residues. Germline V gene lookup returns CDR1 GTSNPN and CDR2 SVGIG (reference sequence). Deletions cut 0 bases from V and 1 base from J, with 7 bases between. The CDR3 loop is CAWSVGGAKNIQYF. In DNA form, the CDR3 reads TGTGCCTGGAGTGTAGGGGGTGCCAAAAACATTCAGTACTTC.

The chain combines TRBV6-2 or TRBV6-3 with TRBJ2-2; D remains ambiguous. The CDR3 is 15 amino acids. V shed 5 bases and J shed 2 bases, with 12 bases lying between them. The germline CDR1 and CDR2 sequences are MNHEY and SVGEGT. The CDR3 DNA follows: TGTGCCAGCAGTAAAACGGCGGCAAACACCGGGGAGCTGTTTTTT. This codes for CASSKTAANTGELFF.

The chain employs TRBV19 and TRBJ1-4, with 7 bases fitting TRBD1. Germline assignment: CDR1 LNHDA and CDR2 SQIVND (reference sequence). V lost 5 bases to trimming and J lost 3 bases; unmatched junction nucleotides: 3. The CDR3 totals 14 residues. CDR3 amino acids: CASSPGTANEKLFF. CDR3 bases: TGTGCCAGTAGTCCCGGGACAGCTAATGAAAAACTGTTTTTT. The full variable domain, rest sourced from reference TRBV19 and TRBJ1-4, is DGGITQSPKYLFRKEGQNVTLSCEQNLNHDAMYWYRQDPGQGLRLIYYSQIVNDFQKGDIAEGYSVSREKKESFPLTVTSAQKNPTAFYLCASSPGTANEKLFFGSGTQLSVL.

This chain links TRBV7-2 with TRBJ1-3, with TRBD1 matching 7 bases. CDR1 is SGHTA, CDR2 FQGNSA, per germline. This CDR3 has 15 amino acids. Germline trimming cut 5 bases from V and 3 bases from J; bases unmatched to any gene: 7. CDR3 DNA sequence: TGTGCCAGCAGCGCCAGAACAGGGGATGGAAACACCATATATTTT. Its translation: CASSARTGDGNTIYF.

The chain couples TRBV11-2 to TRBJ2-7; 7 nucleotides align to TRBD2. The CDR3 extends over 15 amino acids. Losses at the gene ends were 4 bases for V and 1 base for J; bases not matched to a gene: 7. The germline CDR1 and CDR2 sequences are SGHAT and FQNNGV. The CDR3 DNA is TGTGCCAGCAGCTCCCTAGCGGCCCAGTCCTACGAGCAGTACTTC. Its translation: CASSSLAAQSYEQYF.

J is TRBJ1-5 and V is TRBV18; 10 positions agree with TRBD1. The trim removed 4 bases at V and 6 bases at J, leaving 9 bases unmatched. Germline V gene sequence: CDR1 KGHSH, CDR2 LQKENI. The CDR3 totals 16 residues. The CDR3: CASSLAGTGVSQPQHF. DNA for the CDR3: TGTGCCAGCTCACTTGCCGGGACAGGGGTTAGTCAGCCCCAGCATTTT.

This chain joins TRBV27 and TRBJ1-6; no clear D gene. Germline V CDR1 and CDR2: MNHEY, SMNVEV (reference sequence). CDR3 length: 16 residues. Trimming took off 2 bases at V and 9 bases at J, with 17 bases between the two ends. The CDR3 region is CASSLSGDTRGSPLHF. The CDR3 DNA is TGTGCCAGCAGTTTAAGCGGTGACACTCGGGGTTCACCCCTCCACTTT.